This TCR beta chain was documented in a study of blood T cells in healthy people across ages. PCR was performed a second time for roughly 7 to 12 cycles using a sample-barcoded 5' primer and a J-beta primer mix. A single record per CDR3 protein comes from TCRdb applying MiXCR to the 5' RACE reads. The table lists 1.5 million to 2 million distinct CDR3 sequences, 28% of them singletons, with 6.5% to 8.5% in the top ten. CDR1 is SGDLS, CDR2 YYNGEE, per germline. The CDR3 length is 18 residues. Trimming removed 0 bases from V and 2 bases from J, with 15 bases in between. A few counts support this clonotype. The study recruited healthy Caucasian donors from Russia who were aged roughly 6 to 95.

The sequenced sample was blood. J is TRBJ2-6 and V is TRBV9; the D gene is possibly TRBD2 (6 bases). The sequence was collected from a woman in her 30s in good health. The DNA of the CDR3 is TGTGCCAGCAGCGTAGCACCTAGCGCTATCCCTGGGGCCAACGTCCTGACTTTC. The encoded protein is CASSVAPSAIPGANVLTF.